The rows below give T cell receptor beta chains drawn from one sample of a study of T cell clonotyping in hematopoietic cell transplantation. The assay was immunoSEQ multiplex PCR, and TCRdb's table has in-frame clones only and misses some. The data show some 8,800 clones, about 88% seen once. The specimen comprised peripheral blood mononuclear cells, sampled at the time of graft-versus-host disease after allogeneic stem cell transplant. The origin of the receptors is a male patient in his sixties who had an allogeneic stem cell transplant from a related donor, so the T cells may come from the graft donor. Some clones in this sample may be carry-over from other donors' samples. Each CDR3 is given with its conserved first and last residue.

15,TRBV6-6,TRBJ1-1,CASSPRQGRDTEAFF
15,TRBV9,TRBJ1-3,CASSVHQGAGNTIYF
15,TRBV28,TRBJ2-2,CASTHLLGATGELFF
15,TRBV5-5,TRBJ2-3,CASSLDSGGGDTQYF
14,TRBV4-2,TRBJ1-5,CASSQSSSNQPQHF
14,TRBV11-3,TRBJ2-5,CASSSERTQETQYF
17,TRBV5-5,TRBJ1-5,CASSGGITGGSNQPQHF
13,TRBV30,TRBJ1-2,CAWGFAGSGGYTF
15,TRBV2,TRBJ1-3,CASSVGQSSGNTIYF
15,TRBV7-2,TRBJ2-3,CASSAPRGRTDTQYF
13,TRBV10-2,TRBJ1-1,CASSVAGGTEAFF
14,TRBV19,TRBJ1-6,CASSMAGRDSPLHF
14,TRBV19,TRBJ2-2,CASRRGSDPGELFF
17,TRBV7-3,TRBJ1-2,CASSVRQGRIHNYGYTF
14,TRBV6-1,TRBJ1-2,CASSGYPETYGYTF
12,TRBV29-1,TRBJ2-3,CSVGQGQDTQYF
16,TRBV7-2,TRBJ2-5,CASSPSLLQVGETQYF
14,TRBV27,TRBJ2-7,CASIPPGRSYEQYF
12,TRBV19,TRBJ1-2,CASSILGHGYTF
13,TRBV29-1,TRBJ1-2,CSVAAGSDYGYTF
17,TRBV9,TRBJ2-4,CASSSRTSGGQFGIQYF
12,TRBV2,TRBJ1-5,CACHSDGGPQHF
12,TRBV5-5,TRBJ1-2,CASSWTGGGYTF
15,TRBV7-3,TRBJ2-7,CASSSPGLASDEQYF
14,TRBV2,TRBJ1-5,CASSSSASNQPQHF
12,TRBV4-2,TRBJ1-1,CASSQNPPVTFF
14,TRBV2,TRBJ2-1,CASSGARTYNEQFF
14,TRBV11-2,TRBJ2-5,CASSSGRGVETQYF
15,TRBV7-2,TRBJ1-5,CASSLGDRDIQPQHF
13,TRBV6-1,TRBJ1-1,CASSESGPVEAFF
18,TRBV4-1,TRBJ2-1,CASSQGLRGASSYNEQFF
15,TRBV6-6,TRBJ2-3,CASTARTGGLDTQYF
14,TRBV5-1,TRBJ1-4,CASSLGQGGEKLFF
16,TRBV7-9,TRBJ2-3,CASSSGLAGGHDTQYF
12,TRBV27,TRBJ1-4,CASSLSGGKLFF
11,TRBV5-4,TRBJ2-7,CASSWGAEQYF
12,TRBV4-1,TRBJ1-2,CASSLGNYGYTF
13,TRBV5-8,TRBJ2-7,CASSSWTSYEQYF
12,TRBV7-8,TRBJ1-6,CASSSQGSPLHF